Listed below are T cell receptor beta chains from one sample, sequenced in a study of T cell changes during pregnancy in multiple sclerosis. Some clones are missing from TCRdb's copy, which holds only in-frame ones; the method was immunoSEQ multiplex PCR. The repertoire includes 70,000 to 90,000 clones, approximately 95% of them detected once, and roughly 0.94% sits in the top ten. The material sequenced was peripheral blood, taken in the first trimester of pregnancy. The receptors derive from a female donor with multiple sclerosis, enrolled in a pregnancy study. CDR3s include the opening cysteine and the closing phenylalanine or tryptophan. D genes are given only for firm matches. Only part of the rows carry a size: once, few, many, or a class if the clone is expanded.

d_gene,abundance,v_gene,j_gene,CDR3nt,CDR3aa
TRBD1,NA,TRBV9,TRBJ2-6,TGTGCCAGCAGCCAGAGGACAGGGCTCTCTGGGGCCAACGTCCTGACTTTC,CASSQRTGLSGANVLTF
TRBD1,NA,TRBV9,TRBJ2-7,TGTGCCAGCGCTGGGACAGCGACCACCTACGAGCAGTACTTC,CASAGTATTYEQYF
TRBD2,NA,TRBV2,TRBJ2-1,TGTGCCAGCAGTGAACTGGTCCAGCGGGGGAATGAGCAGTTCTTC,CASSELVQRGNEQFF
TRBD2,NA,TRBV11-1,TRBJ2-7,TGTGCCAGCAGCCCACGGGGGCGGGGGGCGCCCTCCTACGAGCAGTACTTC,CASSPRGRGAPSYEQYF
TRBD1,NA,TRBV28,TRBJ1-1,TGTGCCAGCAGTCCTCCCTTACCAGGGGGCACTGAAGCTTTCTTT,CASSPPLPGGTEAFF
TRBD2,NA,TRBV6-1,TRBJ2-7,TGTGCCAGCAGTGAAATTGAAGCGGGGGGGCCCTCCGAGCAGTACTTC,CASSEIEAGGPSEQYF
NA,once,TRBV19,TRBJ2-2,TGTGCCAGTAGGTTTACGGTCTCCACCGGGGAGCTGTTTTTT,CASRFTVSTGELFF
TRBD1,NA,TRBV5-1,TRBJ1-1,TGCGCCAGCAGCTCGACAGGGTGGGGAACTGAAGCTTTCTTT,CASSSTGWGTEAFF
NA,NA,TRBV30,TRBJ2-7,TGTGCCTGGAGCAGTCGGGAAGGGCAGTACTTC,CAWSSREGQYF
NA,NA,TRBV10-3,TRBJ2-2,TGTGCCATCAGTGAGCAGCAGGTTTCCGCCGGGGAGCTGTTTTTT,CAISEQQVSAGELFF
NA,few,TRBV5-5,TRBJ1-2,TGTGCCAGCAGCCCCGTGGGGGGAGGGTATGGCTACACCTTC,CASSPVGGGYGYTF
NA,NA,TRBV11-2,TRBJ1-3,TGTGCCAGCAGGGAGCAGAGCTCTGGAAACACCATATATTTT,CASREQSSGNTIYF
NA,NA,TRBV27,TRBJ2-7,TGTGCCAGCAAGGGAAGTAGGACTAAGCAGTACTTC,CASKGSRTKQYF
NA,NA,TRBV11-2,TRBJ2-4,TGTGCCAGCAGCTTAGTGACGGGGGGCCAAAACATTCAGTACTTC,CASSLVTGGQNIQYF
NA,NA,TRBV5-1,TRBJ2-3,TGCGCCAGCAGCTTGTACGGCGGGAGCACAGATACGCAGTATTTT,CASSLYGGSTDTQYF
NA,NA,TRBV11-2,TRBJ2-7,TGTGCCAGCAGCGCACCTCCTGGGCTCTCCTACGAGCAGTACTTC,CASSAPPGLSYEQYF
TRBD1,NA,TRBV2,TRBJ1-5,TGTGCCAGCAGCACCGGACAGGGGGCGGGTCAGCCCCAGCATTTT,CASSTGQGAGQPQHF
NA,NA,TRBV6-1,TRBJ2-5,TGTGCCAGCAGTGGGGGCACCCCATACCAAGAGACCCAGTACTTC,CASSGGTPYQETQYF
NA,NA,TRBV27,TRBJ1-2,TGTGCCAGCAGTTTATCGGAGGATCCGAGAGGCTACACCTTC,CASSLSEDPRGYTF
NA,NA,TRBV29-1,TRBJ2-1,TGCAGCGCAAACAGGGTTGAGGATGAGCAGTTCTTC,CSANRVEDEQFF
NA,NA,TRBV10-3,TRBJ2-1,TGTGCCATCAGTGGGCAAAGGGGTCGCGACAATGAGCAGTTCTTC,CAISGQRGRDNEQFF
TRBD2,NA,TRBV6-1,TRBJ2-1,TGTGCCAGCAGTGAACCTAAGGGACTAGCGGGAGAGGATGAGCAGTTCTTC,CASSEPKGLAGEDEQFF
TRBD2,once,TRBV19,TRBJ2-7,TGTGCCAGTGGCTTGGACGGGACTACCCGCTCCGAGCAGTACTTC,CASGLDGTTRSEQYF
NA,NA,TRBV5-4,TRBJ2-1,TGTGCCAGCAGCCGGACGGACAACAATGAGCAGTTCTTC,CASSRTDNNEQFF
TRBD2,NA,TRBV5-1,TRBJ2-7,TGCGCCAGCAGAGCGACTAGCGGGGTCTCCTACGAGCAGTACTTC,CASRATSGVSYEQYF
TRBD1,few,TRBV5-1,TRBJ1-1,TGCGCCAGCAGCTTGGGACAGGGGGCGATGAACACTGAAGCTTTCTTT,CASSLGQGAMNTEAFF
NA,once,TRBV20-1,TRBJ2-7,TGCAGTGGACTTACGGGGTATGAGCAGTACTTC,CSGLTGYEQYF
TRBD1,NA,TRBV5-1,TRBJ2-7,TGCGCCAGCAGCCTGAGATGGACAGGGCCCTACGAGCAGTACTTC,CASSLRWTGPYEQYF
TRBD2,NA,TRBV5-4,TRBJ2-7,TGTGCCAGCAGCCCCACCCGGGGGGGTCGGCAGTACTTC,CASSPTRGGRQYF
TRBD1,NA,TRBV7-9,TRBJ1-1,TGTGCCAGCAGCTTGTCGCCGACAGGGAGAAATGTGAACACTGAAGCTTTCTTT,CASSLSPTGRNVNTEAFF
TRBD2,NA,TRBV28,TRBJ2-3,TGTGCCAGCAGTTTTCCTCGCAGCGGGATGGCAGATACGCAGTATTTT,CASSFPRSGMADTQYF
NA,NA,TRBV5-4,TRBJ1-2,TGTGCCAGCAGCTTCGTCGCAGACTATGGCTACACCTTC,CASSFVADYGYTF
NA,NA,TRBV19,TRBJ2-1,TGTGCCAGTAGGACGGTAGGCGGTTACAATGAGCAGTTCTTC,CASRTVGGYNEQFF
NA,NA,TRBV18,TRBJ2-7,TGTGCCAGCTCACCACCAGGGAGCAACGAGCAGTACTTC,CASSPPGSNEQYF
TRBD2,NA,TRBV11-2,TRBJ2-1,TGTGCCAGCAGCCCCTCGCGGGGGGGCCACAATGAGCAGTTCTTC,CASSPSRGGHNEQFF
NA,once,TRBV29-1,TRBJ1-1,TGCAGCGTCTGCCGCAGGGAGGGCACTGAAGCTTTCTTT,CSVCRREGTEAFF
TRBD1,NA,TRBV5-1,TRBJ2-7,TGCGCCAGCAGTCGGGGGTCGGACAGGGGGCTTTCTAGTTTATACGAGCAGTACTTC,CASSRGSDRGLSSLYEQYF
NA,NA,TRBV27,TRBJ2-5,TGTGCCAGCCAGTCGGTGGGGCCCCAAGAGACCCAGTACTTC,CASQSVGPQETQYF